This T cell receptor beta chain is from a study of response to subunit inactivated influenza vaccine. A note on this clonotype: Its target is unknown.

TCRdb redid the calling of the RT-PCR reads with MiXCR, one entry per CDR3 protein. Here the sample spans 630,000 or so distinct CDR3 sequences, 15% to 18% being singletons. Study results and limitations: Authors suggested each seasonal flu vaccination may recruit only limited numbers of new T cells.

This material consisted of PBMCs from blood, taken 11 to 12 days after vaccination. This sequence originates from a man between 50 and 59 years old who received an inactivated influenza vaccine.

CDR3 nucleotides: TGCGCCAGCAGCCTATGGACTAGCGGCACAGATACGCAGTATTTT. It encodes CASSLWTSGTDTQYF. The chain links TRBV4-3 to TRBJ2-3, with 9 bases that match TRBD2. The CDR3 extends over 15 amino acids. The ends lost 4 bases at V and 1 base at J; junction bases unmatched: 3. Germline V CDR1 and CDR2: LGHNA, YSLEER.